The T cell receptor beta chain described here comes from a study of OX40 agonist ivuxolimab in advanced cancers. Study overall: Of the patients, three showed partial responses, one with hepatocellular carcinoma and two with cutaneous melanoma.

General observations from the study: There were, on average, more expanded clones in CD8+ T cells than in CD4+. Nonresponders, in some cases, also had low normalized T-cell clonal expansion.

Some clones are missing from TCRdb's copy, which holds only in-frame ones; the method was immunoSEQ multiplex PCR. Of approximately 90,000 clones in the sample, around 88% were seen once. This clone has more than one count but fewer than ten. Its antigen is unidentified. Additional DNA sequences in this sample encode the identical CDR3. Sampled blood was obtained at baseline, cycle 4 day 1, and cycle 7 day 1. V was shortened by 5 bases and J by 1 base, with 8 bases between the two germline ends. This CDR3 comprises 13 residues. Germline CDR1 and CDR2: LNHDA and SQIVND (reference sequence). The V and J genes are TRBV19 and TRBJ1-1; D gene unclear. This sample comprised CD4+ or CD8+ T cells sorted from blood, obtained in a trial of the OX40 agonist ivuxolimab. This clonotype originated in an adult with an advanced solid tumor such as melanoma, head and neck, liver or kidney cancer. Here the CDR3 DNA reads TGTGCCAGTAGTCTAACGGGGAACACTGAAGCTTTCTTT. It encodes CASSLTGNTEAFF.